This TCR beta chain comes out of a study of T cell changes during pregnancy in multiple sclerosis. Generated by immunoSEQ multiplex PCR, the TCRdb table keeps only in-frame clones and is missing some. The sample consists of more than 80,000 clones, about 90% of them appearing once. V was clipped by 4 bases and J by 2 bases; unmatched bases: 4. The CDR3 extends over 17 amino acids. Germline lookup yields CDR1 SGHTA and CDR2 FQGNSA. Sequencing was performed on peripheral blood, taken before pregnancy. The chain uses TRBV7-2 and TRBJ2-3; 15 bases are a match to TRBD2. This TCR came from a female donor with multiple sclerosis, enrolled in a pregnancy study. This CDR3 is CASSSGLAGGPTDTQYF. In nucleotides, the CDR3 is TGTGCCAGCAGCTCCGGACTAGCGGGAGGGCCCACAGATACGCAGTATTTT.